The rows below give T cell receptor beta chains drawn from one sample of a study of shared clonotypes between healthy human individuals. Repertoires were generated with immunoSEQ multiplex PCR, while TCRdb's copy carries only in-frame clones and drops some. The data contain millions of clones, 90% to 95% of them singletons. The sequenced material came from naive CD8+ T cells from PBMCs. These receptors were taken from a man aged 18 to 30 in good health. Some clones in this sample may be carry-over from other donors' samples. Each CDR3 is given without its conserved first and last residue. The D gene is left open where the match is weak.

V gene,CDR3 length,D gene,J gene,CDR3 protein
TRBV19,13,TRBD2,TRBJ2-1,ASRTTSGAYNEQF
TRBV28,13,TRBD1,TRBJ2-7,ASSLSGTGGYEQY
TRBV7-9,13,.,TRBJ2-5,ASSSHDRNQETQY
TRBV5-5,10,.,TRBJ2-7,ASMGREYEQY
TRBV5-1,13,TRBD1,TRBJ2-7,ASSSRTGVEYEQY
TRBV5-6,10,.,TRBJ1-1,ASRGGYTEAF
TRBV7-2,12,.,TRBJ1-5,ASSFMGLDQPQH
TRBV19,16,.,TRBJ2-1,ASSIKVMAGRRDNEQF
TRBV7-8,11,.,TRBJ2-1,ASSSPAAPEQF
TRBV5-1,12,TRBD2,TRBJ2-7,ASSASGLSYEQY
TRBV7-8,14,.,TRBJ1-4,ASSILARVPNEKLF
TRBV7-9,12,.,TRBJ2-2,ASSFFAHTGELF
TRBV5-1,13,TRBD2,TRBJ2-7,ASSLGRGGPYEQY
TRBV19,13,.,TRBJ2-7,ASSIDRENSYEQY
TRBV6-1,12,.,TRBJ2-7,ASSEVGSSYEQY
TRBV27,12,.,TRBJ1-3,ASSLRGAGNTIY
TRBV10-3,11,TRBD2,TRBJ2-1,AITQRDGNEQF
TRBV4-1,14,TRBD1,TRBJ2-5,ASSHVRGITQETQY
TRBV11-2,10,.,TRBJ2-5,ASRGGTSLQY
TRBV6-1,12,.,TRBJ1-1,ASSEAPYTGEAF
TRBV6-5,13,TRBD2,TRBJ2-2,ASTPRASGLGELF
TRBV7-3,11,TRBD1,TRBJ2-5,ASSFDRGETQY
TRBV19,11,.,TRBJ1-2,ASSPTDNYGYT
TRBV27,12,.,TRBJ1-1,ATPVRGRRTEAF
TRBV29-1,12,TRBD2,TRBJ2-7,SVETSGRSYEQY
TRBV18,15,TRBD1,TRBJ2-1,ASSPLTGASSYNEQF
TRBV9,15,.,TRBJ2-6,ASSWGYQSSGANVLT
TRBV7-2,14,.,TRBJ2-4,ASSKMSAGQKNIQY
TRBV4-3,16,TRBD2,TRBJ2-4,ASSQVSPAGGAKNIQY
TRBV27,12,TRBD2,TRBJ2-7,ASSSGLAGVEQY
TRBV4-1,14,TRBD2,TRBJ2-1,ASSPRTSGRYNEQF
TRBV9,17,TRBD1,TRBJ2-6,ASSVTEGTVYSGANVLT
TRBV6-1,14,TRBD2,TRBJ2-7,ASSEWASGTSYEQY
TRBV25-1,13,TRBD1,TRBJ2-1,ASSGWDRVNNEQF
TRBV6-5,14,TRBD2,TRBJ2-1,ASSYSSGEKGNEQF
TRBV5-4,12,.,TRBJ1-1,ASSLGGSNTEAF
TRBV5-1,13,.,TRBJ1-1,ASSPLPGVEEEAF
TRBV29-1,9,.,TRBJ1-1,SVEINTEAF
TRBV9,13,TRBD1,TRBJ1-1,ASSASGQANTEAF
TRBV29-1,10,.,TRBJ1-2,SVTGLGDGYT
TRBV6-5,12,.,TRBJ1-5,ASSYLSSNQPQH
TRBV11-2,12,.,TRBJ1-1,ASSLGEGETEAF
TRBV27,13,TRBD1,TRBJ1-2,ASSPRQGARYGYT
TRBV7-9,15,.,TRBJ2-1,ASSSVWASSIAEEQF